Below are 4 T cell receptor beta chains sequenced from a single sample in a study of healthy donors' naive CD4 and CD8 T cells. A linear amplification protocol produced the TCR libraries from roughly 550 ng of total RNA. TCRdb independently ran MiXCR on the reads; one entry per CDR3 protein. The sample includes 180,000 or so distinct CDR3 sequences, around three quarters of them seen just once. Sample: naive CD4+ and CD8+ T cells sorted from blood, pooled from several donors. These receptor sequences come from a pool of human donors in good health; the sample pools cells from several healthy donors.

The CDR3 nucleotides are TGTGCCAGCAGCCCTAAGATAGAAGAGACCCAGTACTTC. Protein product: CASSPKIEETQYF. The chain is built from TRBV6-1 and TRBJ2-5; D is undetermined. The V end lost 6 bases, the J end lost 3 bases, and 11 bases lay between the germline ends. Germline V CDR1 and CDR2: MNHNS, SASEGT. CDR3 size: 13 residues.

This sequence joins TRBV29-1 and TRBJ2-3; TRBD2 agrees at 13 bases. Germline V gene lookup returns CDR1 SQVTM and CDR2 ANQGSEA. V shed 7 bases, J shed 4 bases, and the junction held 5 bases outside the gene matches. This CDR3 region has 14 residues. The CDR3 protein is CSGGLAGVPDTQYF. In DNA form, the CDR3 reads TGCAGCGGAGGACTAGCGGGAGTCCCAGATACGCAGTATTTT.

The chain has TRBV6-5 and TRBJ2-1; 10 bases agree with TRBD2. Germline loops: CDR1 MNHEY, CDR2 SVGAGI. V lost 1 base and J lost 3; bases outside the gene matches: 3. The CDR3 is 16 residues long. The CDR3, as DNA: TGTGCCAGCAGTTACTACCCTAGCGGGAGCTACAATGAGCAGTTCTTC. It translates to CASSYYPSGSYNEQFF.

V gene TRBV29-1 combines with J gene TRBJ2-1; 7 bases agree with TRBD2. The germline CDR1 and CDR2 sequences are SQVTM and ANQGSEA. Losses at the gene ends were 0 bases for V and 0 bases for J; bases not matched to a gene: 5. CDR3 length: 16 residues. In DNA, the CDR3 is TGCAGCGTTGAAGATCCGGTAGCGGGCTCCTACAATGAGCAGTTCTTC. This translates into CSVEDPVAGSYNEQFF.